In its sample, the clone carrying this T cell receptor beta chain was seen many times. Its antigen is undetermined. CDR1 is WNHNN and CDR2 is SYGVQD in the germline V gene (reference sequence). This CDR3 comprises 15 residues. Unmatched junction bases numbered 5, after V lost 3 bases and J lost 2 bases. Stable Graves' hyperthyroidism denoted no ophthalmopathy progression over 18 months. Based on clinical symptoms, serum thyroxine and TRAb, thyroid ultrasound and orbital computed tomography, diagnoses were reached. This sample is drawn from a study of T cells in Graves' hyperthyroidism and ophthalmopathy. General observations from the study: Researchers found most expanded thyroid clonotypes above 0.001 in blood as well.

The source material, RNA transcripts, was used to amplify TCR beta CDR3 regions. When the TCR CDR3 underwent first-round RT-PCR, the HTBI primer set was used. TCRdb ran MiXCR on the multiplex PCR reads and lists one entry per CDR3 protein. This sample carries 350,000 to 400,000 distinct CDR3 sequences, about 15% of them seen once, and the ten largest clones take approximately 29%. This receptor was taken from a woman aged 25 to 39 with Graves' hyperthyroidism. Specimen: blood. This sequence joins TRBV10-1 and TRBJ2-7, with TRBD1 matching 9 bases. In DNA, the CDR3 is TGCGCCAGCAGTGAAGGGACAGGGCATCCCTACGAGCAGTACTTC. Its protein is CASSEGTGHPYEQYF.